The rows below give T cell receptor beta chains drawn from one sample of a study of blood T cell repertoires in COVID-19. The table came from immunoSEQ multiplex PCR; TCRdb's copy has only in-frame clones and leaves some out. The sample carries about 210,000 clones, around three quarters recorded once. Sequenced: peripheral blood. The receptors shown here come from a woman aged 70 to 79 with acute or convalescent COVID-19. Both conserved end residues are part of each CDR3. D genes are given only for firm matches. Rows may omit the clone size; those that give it use once, few, many or a size class.

j_call clone_size d_call v_call cdr3_aa cdr3_nt
TRBJ1-2 . . TRBV6-5 CASSLGADGYGYTF TGTGCCAGCAGTCTAGGGGCGGACGGCTATGGCTACACCTTC
TRBJ2-7 . . TRBV6-2/TRBV6-3 CASSRTMGSYEQYF TGTGCCAGCAGTAGGACAATGGGATCCTACGAGCAGTACTTC
TRBJ2-3 . TRBD1 TRBV19 CASSSSGGLDTQYF TGTGCCAGTAGTTCTTCAGGGGGCTTGGATACGCAGTATTTT
TRBJ2-1 . TRBD1 TRBV27 CASSSLGDRASYNEQFF TGTGCCAGCAGTTCCCTTGGGGACAGGGCGTCCTACAATGAGCAGTTCTTC
TRBJ2-3 few . TRBV4-1 CASSQVIADTQYF TGCGCCAGCAGCCAAGTAATCGCAGATACGCAGTATTTT
TRBJ1-6 . . TRBV7-8 CASSLTGLLSSYNSPLHF TGTGCCAGCAGCTTAACAGGGTTGTTGAGCTCCTATAATTCACCCCTCCACTTT
TRBJ2-2 . . TRBV24-1 CATSAGTGELFF TGTGCCACCAGTGCGGGCACCGGGGAGCTGTTTTTT
TRBJ1-2 few . TRBV19 CASSIVGAANYGYTF TGTGCCAGTAGTATCGTAGGGGCTGCTAACTATGGCTACACCTTC
TRBJ2-7 . . TRBV4-1 CASSHPWGYGGEFYEQYF TGCGCCAGCAGCCACCCCTGGGGGTATGGCGGGGAGTTCTACGAGCAGTACTTC
TRBJ2-5 . TRBD2 TRBV18 CASSPLRGAQETQYF TGTGCCAGCTCACCATTGCGGGGGGCCCAAGAGACCCAGTACTTC
TRBJ1-1 . TRBD1 TRBV2 CASRSDRGMAEAFF TGTGCCAGCAGATCGGACAGGGGGATGGCTGAAGCTTTCTTT
TRBJ2-5 . . TRBV24-1 CATSSGQGQETQYF TGTGCCACCAGTTCAGGGCAGGGCCAAGAGACCCAGTACTTC
TRBJ2-3 few . TRBV3-1/TRBV3-2 CASSQTTGLRTTQYF TGTGCCAGCAGCCAAACTACTGGCCTGCGAACGACGCAGTATTTT
TRBJ1-4 . . TRBV10-2 CASKQGTNEKLFF TGCGCCAGCAAACAGGGAACTAATGAAAAACTGTTTTTT
TRBJ2-1 once . TRBV18 CASSPSRGIDEQFF TGTGCCAGCTCACCAAGCCGCGGGATCGATGAGCAGTTCTTC
TRBJ2-7 once TRBD1 TRBV4-1 CASSQQPGQGSYEQYF TGCGCCAGCAGCCAACAACCGGGACAGGGGTCCTACGAGCAGTACTTC
TRBJ2-4 . . TRBV3-1/TRBV3-2 CASSLNLIAKNIQYF TGTGCCAGCAGCCTAAACCTAATAGCCAAAAACATTCAGTACTTC
TRBJ2-3 . . TRBV5-1 CASSLQNSGLDTQYF TGCGCCAGCAGCTTACAAAACTCAGGGTTAGATACGCAGTATTTT
TRBJ1-2 . . TRBV5-1 CASSLNSPNYGYTF TGCGCCAGCAGCTTGAACAGTCCCAACTATGGCTACACCTTC
TRBJ1-5 . TRBD1 TRBV10-3 CAISGGTDSNQPQHF TGTGCCATCAGTGGGGGGACAGATAGCAATCAGCCCCAGCATTTT
TRBJ2-7 few . TRBV18 CASSPPTLTYEQYF TGTGCCAGCTCACCACCCACCCTAACCTACGAGCAGTACTTC
TRBJ2-1 . . TRBV2 CASNQRGNEQFF TGTGCCAGCAATCAGAGAGGAAATGAGCAGTTCTTC
TRBJ1-1 . TRBD1 TRBV9 CASSVERTGSDEAFF TGTGCCAGCAGCGTAGAGAGGACAGGGTCGGATGAAGCTTTCTTT
TRBJ2-1 . . TRBV7-2 CASSPDGQRYNEQFF TGTGCCAGCAGCCCGGACGGACAGAGATACAATGAGCAGTTCTTC
TRBJ2-1 . TRBD2 TRBV6-5 CASTRGLGNEQFF TGTGCCAGCACGAGGGGACTAGGGAATGAGCAGTTCTTC
TRBJ1-2 . TRBD1 TRBV5-1 CASSTNRGRDYGYTF TGCGCCAGCAGCACAAACAGGGGGCGGGACTATGGCTACACCTTC
TRBJ2-7 once TRBD1 TRBV24-1 CATSFFGTALSEQYF TGTGCCACCAGCTTCTTCGGGACAGCTCTTTCGGAGCAGTACTTC
TRBJ2-3 . . TRBV24-1 CATSDGTLQSADTQYF TGTGCCACCAGTGACGGGACTCTTCAAAGCGCAGATACGCAGTATTTT
TRBJ1-2 . . TRBV15 CATSRDGTSCTF TGTGCCACCAGCAGAGATGGGACATCCTGTACCTTC
TRBJ2-3 . TRBD2 TRBV7-7 CASSSGLADSDTQYF TGTGCCAGCAGCTCCGGACTAGCGGATTCAGATACGCAGTATTTT
TRBJ1-4 . . TRBV9 CASSVTGRANEKLFF TGTGCCAGCAGCGTGACAGGAAGGGCTAATGAAAAACTGTTTTTT
TRBJ2-5 . TRBD2 TRBV6-5 CASRVSGGSGETQYF TGTGCCAGCAGAGTTAGCGGGGGGTCAGGAGAGACCCAGTACTTC